The entry that follows covers one TCR beta chain sequence. Its target is not known. J was trimmed by 5 bases and V by 4 bases; bases with no gene match: 6. The CDR3 covers 15 residues. Germline assignment: CDR1 MGHDK and CDR2 SYGVNS. The assay was immunoSEQ multiplex PCR, and TCRdb's table has in-frame clones only and misses some. The data show fewer than 60,000 clones, around 93% seen once. The sample originates from a study of cytomegalovirus exposure and HLA in healthy donors. Notes on the study in general: In vitro work confirmed that a few CMV-associated chains recognize CMV antigens. According to the study, around 160 TCR beta chains were cytomegalovirus-associated. Reported performance of the classifier showed diagnosis of cytomegalovirus status with high specificity and sensitivity.

This clonotype was obtained from a woman under 30 in good health and CMV-seropositive. The chain carries TRBV25-1 and TRBJ2-5; the match to TRBD2 covers 11 bases. The source material was PBMCs. Here the CDR3 reads CASSATSGVLETQYF. CDR3 bases: TGTGCCAGCAGTGCGACTAGCGGGGTTCTGGAGACCCAGTACTTC.